This T cell receptor beta chain appears in the sequencing data of a study of identical twins. Study-wide points: Clonotypes of the beta chain that were abundant in cord blood carried fewer insertions (memory repertoires showed none).

This clonotype has a handful of counts. Its antigen is unknown. MiXCR was run by TCRdb on the 5' RACE reads, yielding one entry per CDR3 protein. There are 600,000 to 700,000 distinct CDR3 sequences in the sample; about 20% occur only once, and about 4.5% lies in the top ten. Trimming stripped 6 bases from V and 4 bases from J, with 16 bases between. Germline CDR1 and CDR2: MNHEY and SMNVEV (reference sequence). CDR3 length equals 15 residues. The same data also went into a second study, on T cells expressing NK-cell markers. That work adds: Sorted CD3+CD56-NKG2C+, CD3+CD56+NKG2C+ and CD3+CD56+NKG2C- T cells supplied the TCR beta repertoires.

J is TRBJ1-5 and V is TRBV27; D perhaps matches TRBD1 (5 bases). Sequenced sample: PBMCs. The receptor comes from a woman aged 18 to 35 in good health. CDR3: CASRPRGRLNQPQHF. DNA of the CDR3: TGTGCCAGCAGGCCCCGGGGACGGCTAAATCAGCCCCAGCATTTT.